The 4 T cell receptor beta chains reported below all come from one sample, sequenced in a study of a mutant IDH1 vaccine in newly diagnosed glioma. Data came from immunoSEQ multiplex PCR; TCRdb stores just in-frame clones and leaves some out. The repertoire holds 70,000 to 100,000 clones, about 91% seen once, with about 0.61% in the top ten. The time point was: week 5, during vaccination. The vaccine gave 300 ug of a 20-mer mutant IDH1 peptide subcutaneously per dose. No cognate antigen is known for these TCRs. The material was PBMCs, obtained from a glioma patient whose treatment included an IDH1 peptide vaccine. These receptors all come from a woman between 45 and 65 years old with glioma.

The chain couples TRBV2 to TRBJ1-5; D is possibly TRBD1 (6 bases). The germline V and J ends were trimmed by 7 bases and 4 bases, with 11 bases remaining between them. There are 13 residues in the CDR3. Germline values: CDR1 SNHLY, CDR2 FYNNEI. The CDR3 DNA follows: TGTGCCAGCATAGGGCAGGGGAATCAGCCCCAGCATTTT. This sequence encodes CASIGQGNQPQHF.

V gene TRBV28 combines with J gene TRBJ2-1; TRBD1 matches 9 bases. This CDR3 has 13 residues. Germline V gene sequence: CDR1 MDHEN, CDR2 SYDVKM. V lost 2 bases and J lost 7; bases outside the gene matches: 0. The CDR3, as DNA: TGTGCCAGCAGTTTAGGACAGGGGAATGAGCAGTTCTTC. It yields the protein CASSLGQGNEQFF.

This chain links TRBV29-1 with TRBJ2-3; D is perhaps TRBD1 (5 bases). V was trimmed by 3 bases and J by 1 base, leaving 8 bases between them. CDR1 is SQVTM and CDR2 is ANQGSEA in the germline V gene. CDR3 length: 13 residues. Here the CDR3 reads CSVDQGGTDTQYF. Written as DNA, the CDR3 is TGCAGCGTTGATCAAGGGGGCACAGATACGCAGTATTTT.

J is TRBJ1-5 and V is TRBV6-1, with D possibly matching TRBD1 (5 bases). V gave up 6 bases and J gave up 7 bases, with 10 bases separating them. The CDR3 spans 12 residues. CDR1 and CDR2 from the germline V gene are MNHNS and SASEGT. The CDR3 DNA reads as TGTGCCAGCAGGGCAGGGAGACAGCCCCAGCATTTT. This encodes CASRAGRQPQHF.